A selection of T cell receptor beta chains follows, all from one sample in a study of cytomegalovirus exposure and HLA in healthy donors. Generated by immunoSEQ multiplex PCR, the TCRdb table keeps only in-frame clones and is missing some. The data contain 140,000 or so clones, roughly 80% of them seen just once; the ten biggest clones take up roughly 4%. The sample taken for sequencing was PBMCs. These TCRs come from a woman in her 40s in good health and CMV-seropositive. CDR3s include the opening cysteine and the closing phenylalanine or tryptophan. The D gene is left open where the match is weak. Clone size, where shown, is once, few, many, or a class for clones that have expanded.

j_call clone_size v_call d_call cdr3_aa cdr3_nt
TRBJ2-5 NA TRBV6-1 NA CASSEGSLQETQYF TGTGCCAGCAGTGAAGGTAGCCTCCAAGAGACCCAGTACTTC
TRBJ2-7 NA TRBV5-1 NA CASSFQDTDEQYF TGCGCCAGCAGCTTCCAGGACACCGATGAGCAGTACTTC
TRBJ2-3 NA TRBV2 TRBD2 CASSNLAGGTDTQYF TGTGCCAGCAGTAATCTAGCGGGGGGGACAGATACGCAGTATTTT
TRBJ2-1 few TRBV29-1 NA CSGKSSYNEQFF TGCAGCGGCAAGAGCTCCTACAATGAGCAGTTCTTC
TRBJ1-3 NA TRBV9 NA CASSENGGSGNTIYF TGTGCCAGCAGCGAGAACGGAGGCTCTGGAAACACCATATATTTT
TRBJ2-7 NA TRBV5-1 TRBD1 CASSYGTGVSYEQYF TGCGCCAGCAGCTATGGGACAGGGGTTTCCTACGAGCAGTACTTC
TRBJ2-7 once TRBV5-4 TRBD2 CASSSFLGVAGTGEQYF TGTGCCAGCAGCTCATTCCTTGGGGTAGCGGGAACCGGCGAGCAGTACTTC
TRBJ2-7 NA TRBV18 TRBD2 CASSPTGTSSGEQYF TGTGCCAGCTCACCAACCGGGACTAGCTCCGGGGAGCAGTACTTC
TRBJ1-4 NA TRBV2 NA CASRGGEEKLFF TGTGCCAGCAGAGGGGGAGAGGAAAAACTGTTTTTT
TRBJ2-1 NA TRBV11-2 TRBD1 CASSLRTGGTEQFF TGTGCCAGCAGCTTGAGGACAGGGGGCACTGAGCAGTTCTTC
TRBJ1-1 NA TRBV27 TRBD1 CASGTGLRGAFF TGTGCCAGCGGGACAGGGCTTCGGGGAGCTTTCTTT
TRBJ2-1 NA TRBV9 TRBD1 CASSAWTGGDEQFF TGTGCCAGCAGCGCGTGGACAGGGGGGGATGAGCAGTTCTTC
TRBJ1-1 NA TRBV7-6 TRBD1 CASSQDRVTEAFF TGTGCCAGCAGCCAGGACAGGGTTACTGAAGCTTTCTTT
TRBJ1-1 NA TRBV19 TRBD1 CASKGRAGGNTEAFF TGTGCCAGTAAGGGTCGGGCAGGGGGGAACACTGAAGCTTTCTTT
TRBJ2-3 once TRBV7-2 NA CASSLFRGEKQYF TGTGCCAGCAGCTTATTCCGCGGGGAGAAGCAGTATTTT
TRBJ2-5 NA TRBV2 TRBD1 CASSPLGQGTQYF TGTGCCAGCAGTCCTCTCGGACAGGGGACCCAGTACTTC
TRBJ2-5 NA TRBV30 TRBD1 CAWSVQGAKTQYF TGTGCCTGGAGTGTACAGGGGGCCAAGACCCAGTACTTC
TRBJ1-1 NA TRBV9 NA CASSVTPLDGGAGGTEAFF TGTGCCAGCAGCGTAACCCCGTTGGATGGGGGGGCTGGTGGCACTGAAGCTTTCTTT
TRBJ1-5 NA TRBV28 NA CASWGHINQPQHF TGTGCCAGCTGGGGCCATATTAATCAGCCCCAGCATTTT
TRBJ2-3 NA TRBV7-2 NA CASSLWGGRADTQYF TGTGCCAGCAGCTTATGGGGGGGCCGCGCAGATACGCAGTATTTT
TRBJ2-3 NA TRBV18 TRBD1 CASSLQGATDTQYF TGTGCCAGCTCTCTCCAGGGGGCAACAGATACGCAGTATTTT
TRBJ1-6 NA TRBV4-3 NA CASSQGARGNSPLHF TGCGCCAGCAGCCAGGGGGCGAGGGGGAATTCACCCCTCCACTTT
TRBJ1-5 few TRBV19 NA CASSNGWSQPQHF TGTGCCAGTAGTAACGGGTGGTCTCAGCCCCAGCATTTT
TRBJ2-2 few TRBV10-3 NA CAMRRGTGELFF TGTGCCATGCGTCGGGGCACCGGGGAGCTGTTTTTT
TRBJ2-7 NA TRBV7-2 TRBD2 CASSPGTSGGPYEQYF TGTGCCAGCAGCCCCGGGACTAGCGGGGGGCCCTACGAGCAGTACTTC
TRBJ1-2 NA TRBV7-9 NA CASSLESGRLYTF TGTGCCAGCAGCTTAGAATCAGGGAGGCTCTACACCTTC
TRBJ2-7 NA TRBV7-9 NA CASSFNGGNYEQYF TGTGCCAGCAGCTTTAACGGCGGGAACTACGAGCAGTACTTC
TRBJ1-2 NA TRBV7-9 NA CASSLERGYTF TGTGCCAGCAGCTTAGAGAGAGGCTACACCTTC
TRBJ2-3 NA TRBV9 TRBD2 CASSVAQRERPTDTQYF TGTGCCAGCAGCGTAGCCCAGCGGGAGAGACCCACAGATACGCAGTATTTT
TRBJ2-3 NA TRBV2 TRBD2 CASSLWGGSSTDTQYF TGTGCCAGCAGCCTGTGGGGGGGGTCTAGCACAGATACGCAGTATTTT
TRBJ2-3 NA TRBV5-1 TRBD2 CASSLASGTATDTQYF TGCGCCAGCAGCTTGGCCAGCGGGACCGCCACAGATACGCAGTATTTT
TRBJ2-1 NA TRBV2 NA CASSEEMAGEQFF TGTGCCAGCAGTGAAGAAATGGCGGGGGAGCAGTTCTTC
TRBJ2-3 NA TRBV10-3 NA CAISERGSQSTDTQYF TGTGCCATCAGTGAGAGAGGTAGCCAAAGCACAGATACGCAGTATTTT
TRBJ1-2 once TRBV6-1 NA CASMGGPNYGYTF TGTGCCAGCATGGGGGGACCTAACTATGGCTACACCTTC
TRBJ2-1 once TRBV7-3 TRBD1 CASSLTAGGSNSYNEQFF TGTGCCAGCAGCTTAACGGCAGGGGGAAGCAACTCCTACAATGAGCAGTTCTTC
TRBJ2-7 NA TRBV11-2 TRBD2 CASSFGLAGGTNSYEQYF TGTGCCAGCAGCTTTGGACTAGCGGGGGGAACGAACTCCTACGAGCAGTACTTC
TRBJ1-6 once TRBV27 TRBD1 CASSLIPGQINSPLHF TGTGCCAGCAGTTTGATCCCGGGACAGATTAATTCACCCCTCCACTTT
TRBJ2-2 NA TRBV11-2 TRBD1 CASSSGGTGELFF TGTGCCAGCAGCTCAGGGGGCACCGGGGAGCTGTTTTTT
TRBJ2-3 NA TRBV11-2 NA CANSLLPGGNTDTQYF TGTGCCAACAGCCTCCTCCCGGGCGGGAACACAGATACGCAGTATTTT
TRBJ1-1 few TRBV6-1 NA CATQKNTEAFF TGTGCCACCCAGAAGAACACTGAAGCTTTCTTT
TRBJ1-5 NA TRBV29-1 TRBD1 CSVGTGLLEPQHF TGCAGCGTTGGGACAGGGTTGTTGGAGCCCCAGCATTTT
TRBJ2-3 NA TRBV2 TRBD2 CASNRAGGADTQYF TGTGCCAGCAATCGAGCGGGAGGAGCAGATACGCAGTATTTT
TRBJ1-2 NA TRBV30 TRBD1 CAWKGQPGLYGYTF TGCGCCTGGAAGGGACAGCCTGGTTTATATGGCTACACCTTC
TRBJ2-7 NA TRBV9 NA CASSLNSFPYEQYF TGTGCCAGCAGCCTTAACAGTTTCCCCTACGAGCAGTACTTC
TRBJ2-7 NA TRBV5-4 NA CASSLAGLQNEQYF TGTGCCAGCAGCTTGGCTGGACTCCAAAACGAGCAGTACTTC
TRBJ2-1 NA TRBV7-3 NA CASSSSPSGEQFF TGTGCCAGCAGCTCTAGCCCCTCAGGTGAGCAGTTCTTC
TRBJ2-1 NA TRBV30 NA CALSGRTYNEQFF TGTGCCCTATCTGGGAGAACCTACAATGAGCAGTTCTTC
TRBJ2-7 NA TRBV10-3 NA CAISGLGQLAATGSYEQYF TGTGCCATCAGTGGGTTAGGACAGCTAGCAGCCACGGGCTCCTACGAGCAGTACTTC
TRBJ2-2 NA TRBV7-9 NA CASRPGAGINTGELFF TGTGCCAGCAGGCCCGGTGCGGGGATAAACACCGGGGAGCTGTTTTTT
TRBJ2-7 NA TRBV2 NA CASSGSPYEQYF TGTGCCAGCAGTGGGAGTCCCTACGAGCAGTACTTC
TRBJ1-1 NA TRBV9 NA CASSVGTGTSVREAFF TGTGCCAGCAGCGTAGGGACTGGGACTTCCGTCCGTGAAGCTTTCTTT
TRBJ2-1 NA TRBV4-3 TRBD2 CASSQERGAHNEQFF TGCGCCAGCAGCCAAGAGCGGGGGGCCCACAATGAGCAGTTCTTC
TRBJ1-4 NA TRBV5-1 TRBD1 CASSSTGDGWEKLFF TGCGCCAGCAGCTCGACAGGGGATGGGTGGGAAAAACTGTTTTTT
TRBJ2-3 NA TRBV5-4 NA CASSQPTETLGTQYF TGTGCCAGCAGCCAGCCGACAGAGACCCTTGGTACGCAGTATTTT
TRBJ2-1 NA TRBV4-2 TRBD2 CASSQLMGVRASGINEQFF TGTGCCAGCAGCCAACTCATGGGGGTCAGGGCTAGCGGAATCAATGAGCAGTTCTTC
TRBJ1-5 NA TRBV6-4 NA CASSDSPGQPQHF TGTGCCAGCAGTGACTCGCCCGGGCAGCCCCAGCATTTT
TRBJ2-3 NA TRBV4-1 TRBD2 CASSQGEGWVTDTQYF TGCGCCAGCAGCCAAGGGGAGGGGTGGGTCACAGATACGCAGTATTTT
TRBJ1-2 NA TRBV28 TRBD1 CASTTGGLNYGYTF TGTGCCAGCACTACAGGGGGCTTAAACTATGGCTACACCTTC
TRBJ1-4 once TRBV30 NA CAWMPTRNEKLFF TGTGCCTGGATGCCGACGCGGAATGAAAAACTGTTTTTT
TRBJ2-3 NA TRBV28 NA CASRLSSTDTQYF TGTGCCAGCAGACTCTCTAGCACAGATACGCAGTATTTT